This entry describes one T cell receptor beta chain. The V end lost 5 bases, the J end lost 4 bases, and 18 bases lay between the germline ends. The CDR3 loop spans 16 amino acids. From germline, CDR1 is SGHTA and CDR2 FQGTGA. The sample is drawn from a study of blood T cell repertoires in COVID-19. Assay used: immunoSEQ multiplex PCR; TCRdb lists only in-frame clones, some missing. The table lists around 58,000 clones, around 90% of them singletons. Sequenced material: peripheral blood. The rearrangement uses TRBV7-3 and TRBJ2-1, with a weak D call TRBD2 (6 bases). This sequence originates from a woman aged 55-70 years with active or convalescent COVID-19. CDR3 nucleotide sequence: TGTGCCAGCAGCGCCCTTACCGGGACTGGATACAATGAGCAGTTCTTC. Residues: CASSALTGTGYNEQFF.